What follows are 30 T cell receptor beta chains derived from one specimen sequenced in a study of long-term antiretroviral therapy in people with HIV. The libraries were made with immunoSEQ v3.0 at survey level. This table comes from immunoSEQ multiplex PCR, and its TCRdb copy is limited to in-frame clones, with some not included. Of 30,000 to 40,000 clones in the sample, about four fifths were seen once. The specimen comprised unsorted PBMCs, sampled 3 years after starting antiretroviral therapy. The source of these receptors is a man in his fifties with HIV.

The sample holds a few counts of this clone. The chain uses TRBV10-1 and TRBJ1-2, with D possibly being TRBD1 (5 bases). CDR1 WNHNN and CDR2 SYGVQD come from the germline V gene (reference sequence). The CDR3 length is 16 residues. The V gene lost 0 bases and the J gene lost 6 bases, with 17 bases spanning the gap. This CDR3 is CASSESRWGNQDGYTF. CDR3 bases: TGCGCCAGCAGTGAGTCTAGGTGGGGGAACCAAGATGGCTACACCTTC.

This chain connects TRBV5-4 to TRBJ2-1; either TRBD1 or TRBD2 may fit D (6 bases each). Trimming cost V 2 bases and J 4 bases, with 13 bases left between them. The CDR3 has 15 residues. The germline CDR1 and CDR2 sequences are SGHNT and YYREEE (reference sequence). The CDR3 here is CASSLGGRGYNEQFF. DNA of the CDR3: TGTGCCAGCAGCTTAGGGGGGAGAGGTTACAATGAGCAGTTCTTC. Complete variable domain (other parts from reference TRBV5-4 and TRBJ2-1): ETGVTQSPTHLIKTRGQQVTLRCSSQSGHNTVSWYQQALGQGPQFIFQYYREEENGRGNFPPRFSGLQFPNYSSELNVNALELDDSALYLCASSLGGRGYNEQFFGPGTRLTVL.

The V gene is TRBV4-3, the J gene TRBJ1-4; D possibly corresponds to TRBD1 (6 bases). CDR3 length equals 16 residues. Trimming shortened V by 5 bases and J by 10 bases, and 23 bases separated the two germline ends. CDR1 and CDR2 from the germline V gene are LGHNA and YSLEER. The CDR3 is CASSRSGAPVQRKLFF. The CDR3 DNA is TGCGCCAGCAGCAGATCAGGGGCTCCCGTGCAGCGAAAACTGTTTTTT.

This clone was counted a few times. The V gene is TRBV18, the J gene TRBJ2-3; 7 nucleotides line up with TRBD2. The ends lost 1 base at V and 2 bases at J; junction bases unmatched: 3. The CDR3 extends over 15 amino acids. Germline V lookup: CDR1 KGHSH, CDR2 LQKENI. In DNA form, the CDR3 reads TGTGCCAGCTCACCACTCAGCGGGGCCACAGATACGCAGTATTTT. Translation gives CASSPLSGATDTQYF.

The J gene is TRBJ2-5, the V gene TRBV9; D remains unclear. V was clipped by 0 bases and J by 6 bases, with 15 bases between them. The CDR3 has 15 amino acids. CDR1 is SGDLS, CDR2 YYNGEE, per germline. The CDR3 nucleotides read TGTGCCAGCAGCGTAGAGTCCAGGTGGGGAAAGACCCAGTACTTC. Translation gives CASSVESRWGKTQYF.

The chain combines TRBV15 with TRBJ2-1, with 10 bases aligning to TRBD2. J lost 0 bases, V lost 3 bases, and 5 bases had no gene match. CDR1 is LNHNV, CDR2 YYDKDF, per germline (reference sequence). The CDR3 is 17 amino acids. Here the CDR3 DNA reads TGTGCCACCAGCAGCGACGGACTAGCGGACTCCTACAATGAGCAGTTCTTC. Its translation is CATSSDGLADSYNEQFF.

This clone showed up just once. Other DNA sequences within the sample encode an identical CDR3. This chain joins TRBV27 and TRBJ1-1, with 8 bases fitting TRBD1. Germline CDR1 is MNHEY and CDR2 is SMNVEV (reference sequence). V lost 5 bases to trimming and J lost 2 bases; unmatched junction nucleotides: 7. The CDR3 contains 15 residues. CDR3 sequence reads: CASSLYRGGNTEAFF. CDR3 DNA sequence: TGTGCCAGCAGTCTCTACAGGGGGGGAAACACTGAAGCTTTCTTT.

This clone was seen a handful of times. The J gene is TRBJ1-3, the V gene TRBV6-5, with 7 bases matching TRBD1. Germline V gene data show CDR1 as MNHEY and CDR2 as SVGAGI. Trimming took 6 bases from V and 3 from J; bases not matched to a gene: 8. The CDR3 loop spans 15 amino acids. CDR3 DNA: TGTGCCAGCAGACCAGACAGGGCGCATGGAAACACCATATATTTT. This gives the protein CASRPDRAHGNTIYF.

The rearrangement joins TRBV29-1 to TRBJ2-7; tentatively, D is TRBD1 or TRBD2 (6 bases each). In germline, CDR1 is SQVTM, CDR2 ANQGSEA. The CDR3 extends over 15 amino acids. The V end was cut by 0 bases, the J end by 3 bases, with 15 bases between. CDR3 nucleotides: TGCAGCGTTGAAGATCCGAACAGGGAGGACTACGAGCAGTACTTC. This sequence encodes CSVEDPNREDYEQYF.

This chain links TRBV15 with TRBJ1-1, with TRBD1 matching over 11 bases. With 5 bases clipped from V and 7 bases from J, the junction kept 3 bases outside the gene matches. Germline assignment: CDR1 LNHNV and CDR2 YYDKDF (reference sequence). This CDR3 contains 13 residues. CDR3 in amino acids: CATSGQGAGEAFF. The CDR3 bases are TGTGCCACCAGCGGACAGGGGGCGGGTGAAGCTTTCTTT.

The rearrangement links TRBV7-8 to TRBJ2-1; 12 bases are shared with TRBD2. The CDR3 is 14 residues long. The germline V gene encodes CDR1 SGHVS and CDR2 FQNEAQ. V shed 3 bases, J shed 10 bases, and the junction held 4 bases outside the gene matches. The CDR3 loop is CASSFELAGGEQFF. The CDR3 region has the DNA TGTGCCAGCAGCTTCGAGCTAGCGGGGGGGGAGCAGTTCTTC.

The table lists this clone with a few counts. The rearrangement uses TRBV18 and TRBJ2-1; no firm D call. Germline assignment: CDR1 KGHSH and CDR2 LQKENI. CDR3 length: 14 amino acids. V was shortened by 2 bases and J by 0 bases, with 5 bases between the two germline ends. CDR3 amino acids: CASSPSSSYNEQFF. DNA of the CDR3: TGTGCCAGCTCACCATCCAGCTCCTACAATGAGCAGTTCTTC.

The rearrangement links TRBV27 to TRBJ1-1; TRBD1 aligns across 9 bases. V gave up 6 bases and J gave up 3 bases; unmatched junction bases: 2. CDR1 MNHEY and CDR2 SMNVEV come from the germline V gene (reference sequence). This CDR3 has 13 amino acids. The CDR3 DNA sequence: TGTGCCAGCAGCTGGACAGGGGACACTGAAGCTTTCTTT. It codes for CASSWTGDTEAFF.

The chain combines TRBV28 with TRBJ1-4; tentative D call: TRBD1 (5 bases). V was trimmed by 7 bases and J by 7 bases, leaving 13 bases between them. The CDR3 is 13 amino acids. Germline-derived CDR1 and CDR2 are MDHEN and SYDVKM. In nucleotides, the CDR3 is TGTGCCAGCATAGGAGTGAGGGGTGAAAAACTGTTTTTT. Translated, it gives CASIGVRGEKLFF.

The V and J genes are TRBV7-9 and TRBJ1-2; 7 bases align to TRBD1. Looked up from germline, CDR1 is SEHNR and CDR2 is FQNEAQ (reference sequence). The CDR3 is 16 amino acids. After removal of 1 base from V and 8 bases from J, the junction contained 13 bases not matched to a gene. CDR3 residues: CASSLGARQGTRGYTF. The CDR3 DNA sequence: TGTGCCAGCAGCTTAGGAGCCAGACAGGGAACTAGGGGCTACACCTTC. The entire variable domain, with the rest obtained from reference TRBV7-9 and TRBJ1-2, is as follows: DTGVSQNPRHKITKRGQNVTFRCDPISEHNRLYWYRQTLGQGPEFLTYFQNEAQLEKSRLLSDRFSAERPKGSFSTLEIQRTEQGDSAMYLCASSLGARQGTRGYTFGSGTRLTVV.

This chain's CDR3 is CASCRDYSSGANVLTF. CDR3 bases: TGTGCCAGCTGCCGGGACTACAGCTCTGGGGCCAACGTCCTGACTTTC. The genes are TRBV7-9 and TRBJ2-6, with TRBD2 matching 7 bases. CDR1 SEHNR and CDR2 FQNEAQ come from the germline V gene (reference sequence). Germline trimming cut 8 bases from V and 0 bases from J; bases unmatched to any gene: 7. CDR3 length: 16 amino acids.

The rearrangement joins TRBV28 to TRBJ2-5, with D possibly TRBD2 on 7 matching bases. Trimming stripped 6 bases from V and 8 bases from J, with 19 bases between. CDR1 and CDR2 (germline): MDHEN, SYDVKM. There are 14 residues in the CDR3. The CDR3 sequence is CASRSGGPGVTQYF. Written as DNA, the CDR3 is TGTGCCAGCAGGTCGGGGGGCCCCGGGGTCACCCAGTACTTC.

The rearrangement joins TRBV9 to TRBJ1-4, with TRBD1 as a possible D gene (5 bases). The CDR3 extends over 21 amino acids. Trimming removed 4 bases at V and 4 bases at J, with 32 bases between. Germline CDR1 is SGDLS and CDR2 is YYNGEE. CDR3 in DNA: TGTGCCAGCAGCCCACCCGCCGGGGGACCGGAGTCCCGGTGCCATAATGAAAAACTGTTTTTT. It specifies CASSPPAGGPESRCHNEKLFF. Looking up the rest from reference TRBV9 and TRBJ1-4 gives the full variable domain: DSGVTQTPKHLITATGQRVTLRCSPRSGDLSVYWYQQSLDQGLQFLIQYYNGEERAKGNILERFSAQQFPDLHSELNLSSLELGDSALYFCASSPPAGGPESRCHNEKLFFGSGTQLSVL.

The rearrangement links TRBV11-2 to TRBJ1-5, with 8 bases that match TRBD1. Per the germline V gene, CDR1 is SGHAT and CDR2 is FQNNGV. This CDR3 has 16 residues. With 5 bases clipped from V and 1 base from J, the junction kept 7 bases outside the gene matches. The DNA of the CDR3 is TGTGCCAGCAGCCCCGGGCAGGGGGCGAGCAATCAGCCCCAGCATTTT. Translation: CASSPGQGASNQPQHF.

The gene calls are TRBV2 and TRBJ2-1, with a tentative D call TRBD1 (5 bases). This CDR3 spans 11 amino acids. Germline V gene sequence: CDR1 SNHLY, CDR2 FYNNEI. V lost 8 bases to trimming and J lost 15 bases, with 17 bases between them. The CDR3 sequence: CASGRQTLPFF. CDR3 coding DNA: TGTGCCAGCGGAAGACAGACCCTGCCGTTCTTC. The whole variable domain, remainder taken from reference TRBV2 and TRBJ2-1, is EPEVTQTPSHQVTQMGQEVILRCVPISNHLYFYWYRQILGQKVEFLVSFYNNEISEKSEIFDDQFSVERPDGSNFTLKIRSTKLEDSAMYFCASGRQTLPFFGPGTRLTVL.

The V and J genes are TRBV28 and TRBJ2-7; tentatively, D is TRBD1 (7 bases). CDR1 and CDR2 (germline): MDHEN, SYDVKM. CDR3 size: 15 residues. V was shortened by 4 bases and J by 0 bases, with 13 bases between the two germline ends. Here the CDR3 DNA reads TGTGCCAGCAGTTCCAGGGGGGCCGCCTCCTACGAGCAGTACTTC. This sequence encodes CASSSRGAASYEQYF. Using reference TRBV28 and TRBJ2-7 for the parts outside the CDR3, the full variable domain is DVKVTQSSRYLVKRTGEKVFLECVQDMDHENMFWYRQDPGLGLRLIYFSYDVKMKEKGDIPEGYSVSREKKERFSLILESASTNQTSMYLCASSSRGAASYEQYFGPGTRLTVT.

This clone was detected only a few times. V usage is TRBV7-2 and J usage is TRBJ2-3; 8 nucleotides line up with TRBD2. CDR3 length: 15 amino acids. Germline V gene lookup returns CDR1 SGHTA and CDR2 FQGNSA. V shed 2 bases, J shed 1 base, and the junction held 2 bases outside the gene matches. Here the CDR3 DNA reads TGTGCCAGCAGCTTACAGACTAGCGGCACAGATACGCAGTATTTT. Amino acid sequence: CASSLQTSGTDTQYF.

The chain recombines TRBV7-9 with TRBJ2-1; D tentatively reads TRBD1 or TRBD2 (5 bases each). Trimming took 3 bases from V and 8 from J, leaving 8 bases between them. This CDR3 has 12 residues. Germline V gives CDR1 SEHNR, CDR2 FQNEAQ (reference sequence). The CDR3 DNA reads as TGTGCCAGCAGCTTGGGGGAGTATGAGCAGTTCTTC. Encoded protein: CASSLGEYEQFF.

The chain links TRBV4-3 to TRBJ2-2, with D uncertain. V shed 1 base and J shed 6 bases, with 9 bases lying between them. Germline CDR1 and CDR2: LGHNA and YSLEER. The length of the CDR3 is 14 residues. This CDR3 is CASSQVVFAGELFF. The CDR3 nucleotides read TGCGCCAGCAGCCAAGTGGTGTTCGCCGGGGAGCTGTTTTTT.

The V gene is TRBV4-3, the J gene TRBJ1-2; D not certain. Germline-derived CDR1 and CDR2 are LGHNA and YSLEER. The CDR3 has 16 residues. V gave up 0 bases and J gave up 7 bases, with 18 bases separating them. This chain's CDR3 is CASSQDHRQQESGYTF. The CDR3, as DNA: TGCGCCAGCAGCCAAGATCATCGGCAACAAGAAAGTGGCTACACCTTC.

V is TRBV4-3 and J is TRBJ2-7; 7 bases line up with TRBD1. This CDR3 comprises 16 residues. The V and J ends lost 2 bases and 3 bases, in that order; junction bases with no gene match: 10. CDR1 is LGHNA and CDR2 is YSLEER in the germline V gene. CDR3 in DNA: TGCGCCAGCAGCCAAATCCCGACAGGGCTGCACTACGAGCAGTACTTC. Its protein product is CASSQIPTGLHYEQYF.

CDR3 bases: TGTGCCAGCAGCCCGGGACAGAGAGACACCGGGGAGCTGTTTTTT. Amino acid sequence: CASSPGQRDTGELFF. This chain uses TRBV5-4 with TRBJ2-2; 7 bases fit TRBD1. The junction had 6 bases not matched to a gene; V was cut back by 4 bases and J by 3 bases. CDR1 is SGHNT and CDR2 is YYREEE in the germline V gene (reference sequence). CDR3 length equals 15 residues.

The chain has TRBV7-9 and TRBJ2-5; the match to TRBD2 covers 8 bases. From germline, CDR1 is SEHNR and CDR2 FQNEAQ (reference sequence). This CDR3 comprises 15 residues. With 2 bases clipped from V and 5 bases from J, the junction kept 7 bases outside the gene matches. The DNA of the CDR3 is TGTGCCAGCAGCTTAAATGCCGGGAGGGGTGAGACCCAGTACTTC. This encodes CASSLNAGRGETQYF.

This chain connects TRBV7-8 to TRBJ2-3; 14 bases align to TRBD2. With 4 bases clipped from V and 6 bases from J, the junction kept 6 bases outside the gene matches. From germline, CDR1 is SGHVS and CDR2 FQNEAQ. This CDR3 comprises 16 residues. The CDR3 here is CASSSGLAGDMDTQYF. Here the CDR3 DNA reads TGTGCCAGCAGCTCGGGACTAGCGGGAGATATGGATACGCAGTATTTT.

J is TRBJ1-5 and V is TRBV2; TRBD1 might be the D (5 bases). CDR3 length equals 14 residues. The germline CDR1 and CDR2 sequences are SNHLY and FYNNEI. The V end was cut by 6 bases, the J end by 0 bases, with 9 bases between. The CDR3 loop reads CASRGQGSNQPQHF. The CDR3 region has the DNA TGTGCCAGCAGGGGGCAGGGTAGCAATCAGCCCCAGCATTTT.